This T cell receptor (beta chain) was found in a study of patients and donors after allogeneic stem cell transplantation. This clonotype was seen only a few times. TCRdb reanalysed the RT-PCR reads using MiXCR and keeps one entry per CDR3 protein. The table includes over 200,000 distinct CDR3 sequences, 35% to 45% detected once. CDR1 and CDR2 from the germline V gene are LGHDT and YNNKEL (reference sequence). V was shortened by 0 bases and J by 5 bases, with 7 bases between the two germline ends. This CDR3 region has 13 residues. The sequencing input was blood, either unsorted or a sorted T cell fraction (not recorded which). The rearrangement joins TRBV3-1 to TRBJ1-2; D uncertain. The receptor was derived from a human donor who was either an allogeneic HSCT recipient or a stem cell or donor lymphocyte infusion donor (not recorded which). It is not recorded whose cells these are; they may come from a transplant donor. Written as DNA, the CDR3 is TGTGCCAGCAGCCAAGACAGCCGGTATGGCTACACCTTC. As protein: CASSQDSRYGYTF.